This T cell receptor (beta chain) was sequenced in a study of beta chain features in type 1 diabetes. Study as a whole: The study examined 107,917,701 sorted cells across all samples.

Overall study findings and caveats: When Type 1 diabetes patients were examined, their TCRB CDR3s proved moderately but significantly shorter in all four CD4+ subsets.

The isolated RNA, all of it, was reverse transcribed, so expressed TCRB transcripts were what got sequenced. Produced via immunoSEQ multiplex PCR; TCRdb's table is partial and in-frame only. The sample records about 650,000 clones, 9.5% to 15% being singletons. Worth noting for this clone: Its antigen is still unknown.

This sequence originates from a man aged 25-40 years with type 1 diabetes. The material sequenced was naive CD4+ T cells from blood.

CDR3 in DNA: TGTGCCAGCAGTTCCACAGGGAGGGATTCACCCCTCCACTTT. Translating gives CASSSTGRDSPLHF. This rearrangement joins TRBV6-6 to TRBJ1-6, with D possibly TRBD1 on 6 matching bases. Trimming shortened V by 4 bases and J by 8 bases, and 12 bases separated the two germline ends. CDR1 is MNHNY and CDR2 is SVGAGI in the germline V gene (reference sequence). CDR3 size: 14 residues.